The following is a TCR beta chain sequence with its context. These data originate in a study of shared T cell receptors in the human thymus. Assay used: immunoSEQ multiplex PCR; TCRdb lists only in-frame clones, some missing. The sample lists more than 300,000 clones, 95% occurring once. CDR3 length equals 15 residues. V was pared by 0 bases and J by 3 bases, with 9 bases between. Germline assignment: CDR1 MNHEY and CDR2 SMNVEV (reference sequence). The sequencing sample was made of thymocytes. This sequence joins TRBV27 and TRBJ1-5; D gene uncertain. The sequence was collected from a human donor. CDR3 DNA sequence: TGTGCCAGCAGTTTATCTGTCCCCCCCAATCAGCCCCAGCATTTT. Amino acids: CASSLSVPPNQPQHF.